This T cell receptor beta chain was captured by sequencing in a study of cytotoxic CD8 clonotypes in ibrutinib-treated CLL. Study background: Responses: approximately 24 partial, 2 complete; after median around 70 months, 14 stayed remitted, around 12 progressed. Collecting the response samples happened after a median 12 months of treatment, with a range of 6 to 36.

V lost 3 bases to trimming and J lost 7 bases, with 12 bases between them. The CDR3 has 12 amino acids. The germline V gene encodes CDR1 SQVTM and CDR2 ANQGSEA. About this clone itself: Its matching antigen is unknown.

Findings and limits, study-wide: Under treatment, the uncommon public clonotypes either contracted or remained stable.

Here immunoSEQ multiplex PCR was the method, and the copy in TCRdb shows in-frame clones only, minus some. The table lists about 39,000 clones, about 70% of them singletons, with roughly 6.9% in the top ten. Sequenced material: PBMCs, taken at disease progression, from a patient treated with ibrutinib. The gene calls are TRBV29-1 and TRBJ1-1, with D possibly matching TRBD1 (6 bases). The sequence was obtained from a human donor with chronic lymphocytic leukemia. CDR3 amino acids: CSVDRGRSEAFF. The CDR3 bases are TGCAGCGTTGACCGGGGGCGAAGTGAAGCTTTCTTT.